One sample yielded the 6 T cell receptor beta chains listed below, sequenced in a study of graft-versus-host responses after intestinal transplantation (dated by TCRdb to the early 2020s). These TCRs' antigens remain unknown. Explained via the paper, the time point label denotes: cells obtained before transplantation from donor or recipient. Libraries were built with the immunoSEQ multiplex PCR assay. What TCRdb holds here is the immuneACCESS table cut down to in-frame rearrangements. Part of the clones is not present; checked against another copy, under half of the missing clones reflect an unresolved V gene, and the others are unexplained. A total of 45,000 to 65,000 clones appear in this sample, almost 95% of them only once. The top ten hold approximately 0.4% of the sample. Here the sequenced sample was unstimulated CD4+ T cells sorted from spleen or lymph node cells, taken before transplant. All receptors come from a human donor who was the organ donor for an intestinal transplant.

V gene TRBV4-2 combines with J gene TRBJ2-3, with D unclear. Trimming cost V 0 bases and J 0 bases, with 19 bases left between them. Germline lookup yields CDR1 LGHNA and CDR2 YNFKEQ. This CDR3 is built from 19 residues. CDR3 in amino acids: CASSQDQLRFSSSTDTQYF. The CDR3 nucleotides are TGTGCCAGCAGCCAAGATCAGTTGCGCTTCTCGTCTAGCACAGATACGCAGTATTTT.

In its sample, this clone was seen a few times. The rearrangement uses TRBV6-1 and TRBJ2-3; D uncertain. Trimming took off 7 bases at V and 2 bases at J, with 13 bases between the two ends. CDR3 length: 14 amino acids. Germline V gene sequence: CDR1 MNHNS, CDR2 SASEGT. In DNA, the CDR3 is TGTGCCAGCATCCCCCCCATGAACACAGATACGCAGTATTTT. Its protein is CASIPPMNTDTQYF.

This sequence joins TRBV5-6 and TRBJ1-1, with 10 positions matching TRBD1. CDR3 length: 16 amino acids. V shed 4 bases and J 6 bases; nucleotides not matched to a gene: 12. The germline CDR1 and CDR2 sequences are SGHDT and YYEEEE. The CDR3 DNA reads TGTGCCAGCAGCCAAATTTCCGGGACAGGGGTTTCTGAAGCTTTCTTT. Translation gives CASSQISGTGVSEAFF.

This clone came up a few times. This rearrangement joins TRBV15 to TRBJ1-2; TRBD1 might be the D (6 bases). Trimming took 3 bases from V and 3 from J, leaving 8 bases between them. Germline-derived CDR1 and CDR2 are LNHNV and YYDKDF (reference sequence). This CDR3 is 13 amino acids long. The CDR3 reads CATSSEGDYGYTF. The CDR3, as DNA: TGTGCCACCAGCAGCGAGGGGGACTATGGCTACACCTTC.

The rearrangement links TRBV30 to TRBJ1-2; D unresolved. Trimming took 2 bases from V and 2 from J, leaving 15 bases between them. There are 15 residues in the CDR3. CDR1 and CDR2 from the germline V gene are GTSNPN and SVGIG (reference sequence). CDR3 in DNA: TGTGCCTGGAGTCCAAACTCACCCAGGAACTATGGCTACACCTTC. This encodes CAWSPNSPRNYGYTF.

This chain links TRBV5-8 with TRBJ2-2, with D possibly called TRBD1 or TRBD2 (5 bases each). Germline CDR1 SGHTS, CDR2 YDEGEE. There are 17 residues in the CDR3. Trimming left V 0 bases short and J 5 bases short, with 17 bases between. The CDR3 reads CASSLGADKPLTGELFF. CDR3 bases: TGTGCCAGCAGCTTGGGAGCGGACAAACCACTTACCGGGGAGCTGTTTTTT. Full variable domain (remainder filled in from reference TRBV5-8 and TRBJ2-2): EAGVTQSPTHLIKTRGQQATLRCSPISGHTSVYWYQQALGLGLQFLLWYDEGEERNRGNFPPRFSGRQFPNYSSELNVNALELEDSALYLCASSLGADKPLTGELFFGEGSRLTVL.